This is a list of T cell receptor beta chains from one sample in a study of Graves' ophthalmopathy and Graves' hyperthyroidism. TCRdb processed the multiplex PCR reads anew with MiXCR; each CDR3 protein has one entry. The table shows fewer than 600,000 distinct CDR3 sequences, with about 15% occurring only once. Sequences were obtained from blood. The receptor set was obtained from a woman in her thirties with Graves' ophthalmopathy. Each CDR3 is given with its conserved first and last residue. A D gene is named only where the DNA matches it firmly. Where a row states a size, it is once, few, many or the class of an expanded clone; other rows omit it.

d_call	clone_size	j_call	v_call	cdr3_length	cdr3_nt	cdr3_aa
-	many	TRBJ1-2	TRBV20-1	13	TGCAGTGCTAGCCACGCGGGTCAAAGGAGCTACACCTTC	CSASHAGQRSYTF
-	many	TRBJ1-1	TRBV28	13	TGTGCCAGTTCTAACTGGCCGTATTCTGAAGCTTTCTTT	CASSNWPYSEAFF
-	-	TRBJ2-5	TRBV3-1	14	TGTGCCAGCAGCCACCTGAGGACCCGGGGGACCCAGTACTTC	CASSHLRTRGTQYF
TRBD1	-	TRBJ1-1	TRBV12-3/TRBV12-4	15	TGTGCCAGCAGTGCCACAGGGGGCGCGTACACTGAAGCTTTCTTT	CASSATGGAYTEAFF
TRBD1	many	TRBJ2-5	TRBV6-1	15	TGTGCCAGCAGTGCCCGACAGGGGCGGCAAGAGACCCAGTACTTC	CASSARQGRQETQYF
-	many	TRBJ2-2	TRBV6-6	22	TGTGCCAGCAGTTACCCCCCACGTCCGGGACCCACGGAACTAACGAACACCGGGGAGCTGTTTTTT	CASSYPPRPGPTELTNTGELFF
TRBD1	-	TRBJ2-2	TRBV5-1	15	TGCGCCAGCAGCACGACAGGGGAGAACACCGGGGAGCTGTTTTTC	CASSTTGENTGELFF
TRBD1	many	TRBJ1-1	TRBV11-1	16	TGTGCCAGCACGCCCACAGGAGGACAGGCGAACACTGAAGCTTTCTTT	CASTPTGGQANTEAFF
-	many	TRBJ2-7	TRBV2	12	TGTGCCAGCAAATTCCTTTCGAGTGAGCAGTACTTC	CASKFLSSEQYF
-	many	TRBJ1-5	TRBV13	18	TGTGCCAGCAGTCACTCCACTCAGGGGCTTAATAGCAATCAGCCCCAGCATTTT	CASSHSTQGLNSNQPQHF
-	many	TRBJ2-4	TRBV11-2	16	TGTGCCAGCAGCTTGGCGGGGCGAGTGACCAAAAACATTCAGTACTTC	CASSLAGRVTKNIQYF
TRBD1	-	TRBJ1-1	TRBV11-3	14	TGTGCCAGCAGCTTCGCGGACAGGACCACTGAAGCTTTCTTT	CASSFADRTTEAFF
-	-	TRBJ2-5	TRBV10-3	12	TGTGCCATCAAGGGAAACCAAGAGACCCAGTACTTC	CAIKGNQETQYF
-	many	TRBJ2-5	TRBV7-2	16	TGTGCCAGCAGCTTAGGATTGGGGCAGGAAAAAGAGACCCAGTACTTC	CASSLGLGQEKETQYF
TRBD1	many	TRBJ2-4	TRBV12-3/TRBV12-4	15	TGTGCCAGCAGCCCCTACCGGGACAGAGAAAACATTAAGTACTTC	CASSPYRDRENIKYF
TRBD1	many	TRBJ2-7	TRBV7-9	15	TGTGCCAGCAGCGGGGACAGGGCACCCTCCTACGAGCAGTACTTC	CASSGDRAPSYEQYF
-	many	TRBJ1-1	TRBV11-3	14	TGTGCCAGCAGCTTACAGGGTCGGACCACTGAAGCTTTCTTT	CASSLQGRTTEAFF
TRBD2	many	TRBJ2-5	TRBV12-3/TRBV12-4	15	TGTGCCAGCAGCTTAGCGGGCGTAAGGGGAGAGACCCAGTACTTC	CASSLAGVRGETQYF
-	-	TRBJ2-2	TRBV11-2	16	TGTGCCAGCAGCTTATATATAAGCCCTAACACCGGGGAGCTGTTTTTT	CASSLYISPNTGELFF
TRBD1	many	TRBJ1-1	TRBV27	18	TGTGCCAGCACCCCCCGAGGGACAGGGGGCGCGAGGGTAACTGAAGCTTTCTTT	CASTPRGTGGARVTEAFF
-	many	TRBJ1-2	TRBV24-1	15	TGTGCCACCAGTGAGTGGATCGGGACAAGATATGGCTACACCTTC	CATSEWIGTRYGYTF
-	many	TRBJ1-1	TRBV6-1	13	TGTGCCAGCACCTCGACACTTAACACTGAAGCTTTCTTT	CASTSTLNTEAFF
-	many	TRBJ2-5	TRBV30	11	TGTGCCTGGAGTGGCCCCGCGACCCAGTACTTC	CAWSGPATQYF
-	-	TRBJ1-5	TRBV6-1	14	TGTGCCATCAGACACGAGGTACGCAATCAGCCTCAGCATTTT	CAIRHEVRNQPQHF
-	many	TRBJ1-1	TRBV5-1	11	TGCGCCAGCAGACGGGGAACTGAAGCTTTCTTT	CASRRGTEAFF
-	many	TRBJ1-2	TRBV20-1	17	TGCAGTGCTAGATCCAGCCCCCTTCTTGGTGAAACCTATGGCTACACCTTC	CSARSSPLLGETYGYTF
-	many	TRBJ2-5	TRBV4-1	16	TGCGCCAGCAGCCAAAAGGGGATGGTCGAGGGGGAGACCCAGTACTTC	CASSQKGMVEGETQYF
-	many	TRBJ1-6	TRBV2	14	TGTGCCAGCACCACTGAGCAGGGGAATTCACCCCTCCACTTT	CASTTEQGNSPLHF